A selection of T cell receptor beta chains follows, all from one sample in a study of blood T cells in healthy people across ages. Each CDR3 protein gets one entry after TCRdb re-called the 5' RACE reads with MiXCR. Among 1.5 million to 2 million distinct CDR3 sequences listed, around 36% were seen once. Sequences were obtained from blood. The receptors shown here come from a woman in her 30s in good health. Each CDR3 is given with its conserved first and last residue. Each record gives: V gene, D gene, clone size, J gene, CDR3 protein, CDR3 DNA. D genes are given only for firm matches. Some rows have no size entry. The others give once, few or many, or a class for an expanded clone.

V gene: TRBV29-1; D gene: TRBD2; clone size: .; J gene: TRBJ2-1; CDR3 protein: CGVPVWTSGGYNEQFF; CDR3 DNA: TGCGGCGTCCCAGTCTGGACTAGCGGGGGGTACAATGAGCAGTTCTTC
V gene: TRBV2; D gene: TRBD1; clone size: few; J gene: TRBJ1-6; CDR3 protein: CASSLGDRDLSPLHF; CDR3 DNA: TGTGCCAGCAGCCTCGGGGACAGGGATCTTTCACCCCTCCACTTT
V gene: TRBV30; D gene: TRBD2; clone size: .; J gene: TRBJ2-7; CDR3 protein: CAWSVGGREVSYEQYF; CDR3 DNA: TGTGCCTGGAGTGTAGGAGGGCGGGAGGTCTCCTACGAGCAGTACTTC
V gene: TRBV30; D gene: TRBD2; clone size: .; J gene: TRBJ2-1; CDR3 protein: CAWSLALAGGSPGSSYNEQFF; CDR3 DNA: TGTGCCTGGAGCCTAGCCCTAGCGGGGGGATCTCCGGGAAGCTCCTACAATGAGCAGTTCTTC
V gene: TRBV7-9; D gene: TRBD2; clone size: .; J gene: TRBJ2-5; CDR3 protein: CASSRVRGVLETQYF; CDR3 DNA: TGTGCCAGCAGCCGAGTACGGGGGGTATTGGAGACCCAGTACTTC
V gene: TRBV28; D gene: .; clone size: once; J gene: TRBJ2-7; CDR3 protein: CASRTSTTNSYEQYF; CDR3 DNA: TGTGCCAGCAGGACTTCGACGACTAACTCCTACGAGCAGTACTTC
V gene: TRBV27; D gene: .; clone size: few; J gene: TRBJ1-4; CDR3 protein: CASSPVVGQEKLFF; CDR3 DNA: TGTGCCAGCAGCCCTGTCGTGGGCCAGGAAAAACTGTTTTTT
V gene: TRBV20-1; D gene: .; clone size: few; J gene: TRBJ1-2; CDR3 protein: CSARERGKNYGYTF; CDR3 DNA: TGCAGTGCTAGAGAGAGGGGCAAGAACTATGGCTACACCTTC
V gene: TRBV6-2/TRBV6-3; D gene: .; clone size: .; J gene: TRBJ2-3; CDR3 protein: CASGQLPQYF; CDR3 DNA: TGTGCCAGCGGGCAGCTACCGCAGTATTTT
V gene: TRBV9; D gene: .; clone size: few; J gene: TRBJ2-2; CDR3 protein: CASSPRTPQGGELFF; CDR3 DNA: TGTGCCAGCAGCCCGCGGACCCCCCAGGGAGGGGAGCTGTTTTTT
V gene: TRBV10-3; D gene: .; clone size: .; J gene: TRBJ2-7; CDR3 protein: CAVSESRLNEQYF; CDR3 DNA: TGTGCCGTCAGTGAGTCTCGACTAAACGAGCAGTACTTC
V gene: TRBV7-2; D gene: .; clone size: .; J gene: TRBJ1-5; CDR3 protein: CASSFPGGQPQHF; CDR3 DNA: TGTGCCAGCAGCTTCCCCGGGGGTCAGCCCCAGCATTTT
V gene: TRBV4-1; D gene: TRBD1; clone size: .; J gene: TRBJ1-3; CDR3 protein: CASGQPQGKSGNTIYF; CDR3 DNA: TGCGCCAGCGGCCAACCACAGGGGAAGTCTGGAAACACCATATATTTT
V gene: TRBV27; D gene: .; clone size: .; J gene: TRBJ1-4; CDR3 protein: CASSSQGLGEKLFF; CDR3 DNA: TGTGCCAGCAGTTCTCAGGGGCTGGGTGAAAAACTGTTTTTT
V gene: TRBV21-1; D gene: .; clone size: many; J gene: TRBJ2-7; CDR3 protein: CASSTEVEQYF; CDR3 DNA: TGTGCCAGCAGCACCGAGGTGGAGCAGTACTTC
V gene: TRBV20-1; D gene: .; clone size: .; J gene: TRBJ1-2; CDR3 protein: CSAPPQSGYTF; CDR3 DNA: TGCAGTGCTCCTCCACAATCGGGCTACACCTTC
V gene: TRBV7-2; D gene: .; clone size: few; J gene: TRBJ1-5; CDR3 protein: CASSFGRASNQPQHF; CDR3 DNA: TGTGCCAGCAGCTTTGGCAGAGCTAGCAATCAGCCCCAGCATTTT
V gene: TRBV11-2; D gene: TRBD2; clone size: .; J gene: TRBJ2-5; CDR3 protein: CASSWSSGAETQYF; CDR3 DNA: TGTGCCAGCAGCTGGTCCAGCGGGGCAGAGACCCAGTACTTC
V gene: TRBV6-1; D gene: .; clone size: .; J gene: TRBJ2-2; CDR3 protein: CASRRDPAGELFF; CDR3 DNA: TGTGCCAGCAGGCGGGACCCCGCCGGGGAGCTGTTTTTT
V gene: TRBV5-1; D gene: .; clone size: few; J gene: TRBJ1-1; CDR3 protein: CASSFQGRTEAFF; CDR3 DNA: TGTGCCAGCAGTTTCCAGGGGAGAACTGAAGCTTTCTTT
V gene: TRBV5-1; D gene: .; clone size: few; J gene: TRBJ2-1; CDR3 protein: CASSSSGLGNGEQFF; CDR3 DNA: TGCGCCAGCAGCTCTTCTGGCCTGGGCAATGGTGAGCAGTTCTTC
V gene: TRBV27; D gene: TRBD2; clone size: many; J gene: TRBJ2-3; CDR3 protein: CASSLTSSYSDTQYF; CDR3 DNA: TGTGCCAGCAGTTTGACTAGCTCCTACTCAGATACGCAGTATTTT
V gene: TRBV9; D gene: .; clone size: .; J gene: TRBJ2-3; CDR3 protein: CASSEGTASLTDTQYF; CDR3 DNA: TGTGCCAGCAGTGAGGGGACTGCATCCCTCACAGATACGCAGTATTTT
V gene: TRBV5-1; D gene: TRBD1; clone size: few; J gene: TRBJ2-1; CDR3 protein: CASSSGTGDNEQFF; CDR3 DNA: TGCGCCAGCAGCTCCGGGACAGGGGACAATGAGCAGTTCTTC
V gene: TRBV5-1; D gene: .; clone size: .; J gene: TRBJ2-7; CDR3 protein: CASSLAYGATYEQYF; CDR3 DNA: TGCGCCAGCAGCTTGGCGTACGGGGCCACCTACGAGCAGTACTTC
V gene: TRBV5-1; D gene: .; clone size: .; J gene: TRBJ1-2; CDR3 protein: CASSLDRTQANYGYTF; CDR3 DNA: TGCGCCAGCAGCTTGGACAGGACTCAGGCTAACTATGGCTACACCTTC
V gene: TRBV9; D gene: .; clone size: few; J gene: TRBJ2-5; CDR3 protein: CASSVGGIQETQYF; CDR3 DNA: TGTGCCAGCAGCGTAGGAGGAATCCAAGAGACCCAGTACTTC
V gene: TRBV7-3; D gene: .; clone size: .; J gene: TRBJ2-3; CDR3 protein: CASSFGMGAQYF; CDR3 DNA: TGTGCCAGCAGCTTTGGGATGGGCGCGCAGTATTTT
V gene: TRBV3-1; D gene: .; clone size: .; J gene: TRBJ2-5; CDR3 protein: CASSSRTGSQYF; CDR3 DNA: TGTGCCAGCAGCTCGCGTACAGGGTCCCAGTACTTC
V gene: TRBV12-3/TRBV12-4; D gene: .; clone size: few; J gene: TRBJ1-5; CDR3 protein: CASSGGAGNQPQHF; CDR3 DNA: TGTGCCAGCAGCGGTGGGGCAGGCAATCAGCCCCAGCATTTT
V gene: TRBV28; D gene: TRBD2; clone size: .; J gene: TRBJ2-7; CDR3 protein: CASSLTLAGERDEQYF; CDR3 DNA: TGTGCCAGCAGTTTAACACTAGCGGGGGAACGGGACGAGCAGTACTTC
V gene: TRBV9; D gene: .; clone size: .; J gene: TRBJ2-3; CDR3 protein: CASSWSSAADTQYF; CDR3 DNA: TGTGCCAGCAGCTGGAGCTCCGCGGCGGATACGCAGTATTTT
V gene: TRBV20-1; D gene: TRBD1; clone size: .; J gene: TRBJ1-2; CDR3 protein: CSARDVGGQGGYTF; CDR3 DNA: TGCAGTGCTAGAGATGTAGGGGGCCAGGGTGGCTACACCTTC
V gene: TRBV7-2; D gene: TRBD2; clone size: .; J gene: TRBJ2-7; CDR3 protein: CASSLLASGFDEQYF; CDR3 DNA: TGTGCCAGCAGCTTATTGGCTAGCGGGTTCGACGAGCAGTACTTC
V gene: TRBV7-9; D gene: TRBD2; clone size: .; J gene: TRBJ2-1; CDR3 protein: CASSLKRESGNEQFF; CDR3 DNA: TGTGCCAGCAGCTTAAAGCGGGAGAGCGGGAATGAGCAGTTCTTC
V gene: TRBV11-2; D gene: TRBD2; clone size: many; J gene: TRBJ2-7; CDR3 protein: CASSFASGNYEQYF; CDR3 DNA: TGTGCCAGCAGCTTCGCTAGCGGGAACTACGAGCAGTACTTC
V gene: TRBV3-1; D gene: .; clone size: few; J gene: TRBJ2-5; CDR3 protein: CATTDRGETQYF; CDR3 DNA: TGTGCCACGACCGACCGTGGAGAGACCCAGTACTTC
V gene: TRBV27; D gene: TRBD2; clone size: .; J gene: TRBJ2-7; CDR3 protein: CASSLGGRARSEQYF; CDR3 DNA: TGTGCCAGCAGTTTAGGCGGGAGGGCCCGCTCCGAGCAGTACTTC
V gene: TRBV12-3/TRBV12-4; D gene: .; clone size: .; J gene: TRBJ2-7; CDR3 protein: CASSQLPHEQYF; CDR3 DNA: TGTGCCAGCAGCCAGTTACCCCACGAGCAGTACTTC
V gene: TRBV5-6; D gene: TRBD2; clone size: .; J gene: TRBJ2-5; CDR3 protein: CASSDPSGGLETQYF; CDR3 DNA: TGTGCCAGCAGCGACCCTAGCGGGGGACTAGAGACCCAGTACTTC
V gene: TRBV20-1; D gene: .; clone size: few; J gene: TRBJ2-1; CDR3 protein: CSARDLWRDVDNEQFF; CDR3 DNA: TGCAGTGCTAGAGACCTCTGGCGGGATGTAGACAATGAGCAGTTCTTC
V gene: TRBV18; D gene: TRBD1; clone size: .; J gene: TRBJ2-7; CDR3 protein: CASSPMSGQGTYEQYF; CDR3 DNA: TGTGCCAGCTCACCAATGTCGGGACAGGGTACCTACGAGCAGTACTTC
V gene: TRBV3-1; D gene: .; clone size: few; J gene: TRBJ2-1; CDR3 protein: CASSQAGGVIDEQFF; CDR3 DNA: TGTGCCAGCAGCCAAGCAGGGGGGGTAATTGATGAGCAGTTCTTC
V gene: TRBV5-1; D gene: TRBD1; clone size: few; J gene: TRBJ2-5; CDR3 protein: CASSYRTGGSQYF; CDR3 DNA: TGCGCCAGCAGCTACCGGACAGGGGGCTCCCAGTACTTC
V gene: TRBV10-3; D gene: TRBD2; clone size: few; J gene: TRBJ2-1; CDR3 protein: CAISAGTSGYNEQFF; CDR3 DNA: TGTGCCATCAGTGCCGGGACTAGCGGGTACAATGAGCAGTTCTTC
V gene: TRBV4-1; D gene: .; clone size: .; J gene: TRBJ2-7; CDR3 protein: CASSQDRMGGPLYEQYF; CDR3 DNA: TGCGCCAGCAGCCAAGATCGGATGGGGGGGCCGCTTTACGAGCAGTACTTC
V gene: TRBV20-1; D gene: .; clone size: .; J gene: TRBJ2-7; CDR3 protein: CSASPTNYYEQYF; CDR3 DNA: TGCAGTGCCAGTCCGACAAACTACTACGAGCAGTACTTC
V gene: TRBV20-1; D gene: .; clone size: few; J gene: TRBJ2-3; CDR3 protein: CSARAGRTRTDTQYF; CDR3 DNA: TGCAGTGCTAGAGCCGGGCGGACTCGCACAGATACGCAGTATTTT